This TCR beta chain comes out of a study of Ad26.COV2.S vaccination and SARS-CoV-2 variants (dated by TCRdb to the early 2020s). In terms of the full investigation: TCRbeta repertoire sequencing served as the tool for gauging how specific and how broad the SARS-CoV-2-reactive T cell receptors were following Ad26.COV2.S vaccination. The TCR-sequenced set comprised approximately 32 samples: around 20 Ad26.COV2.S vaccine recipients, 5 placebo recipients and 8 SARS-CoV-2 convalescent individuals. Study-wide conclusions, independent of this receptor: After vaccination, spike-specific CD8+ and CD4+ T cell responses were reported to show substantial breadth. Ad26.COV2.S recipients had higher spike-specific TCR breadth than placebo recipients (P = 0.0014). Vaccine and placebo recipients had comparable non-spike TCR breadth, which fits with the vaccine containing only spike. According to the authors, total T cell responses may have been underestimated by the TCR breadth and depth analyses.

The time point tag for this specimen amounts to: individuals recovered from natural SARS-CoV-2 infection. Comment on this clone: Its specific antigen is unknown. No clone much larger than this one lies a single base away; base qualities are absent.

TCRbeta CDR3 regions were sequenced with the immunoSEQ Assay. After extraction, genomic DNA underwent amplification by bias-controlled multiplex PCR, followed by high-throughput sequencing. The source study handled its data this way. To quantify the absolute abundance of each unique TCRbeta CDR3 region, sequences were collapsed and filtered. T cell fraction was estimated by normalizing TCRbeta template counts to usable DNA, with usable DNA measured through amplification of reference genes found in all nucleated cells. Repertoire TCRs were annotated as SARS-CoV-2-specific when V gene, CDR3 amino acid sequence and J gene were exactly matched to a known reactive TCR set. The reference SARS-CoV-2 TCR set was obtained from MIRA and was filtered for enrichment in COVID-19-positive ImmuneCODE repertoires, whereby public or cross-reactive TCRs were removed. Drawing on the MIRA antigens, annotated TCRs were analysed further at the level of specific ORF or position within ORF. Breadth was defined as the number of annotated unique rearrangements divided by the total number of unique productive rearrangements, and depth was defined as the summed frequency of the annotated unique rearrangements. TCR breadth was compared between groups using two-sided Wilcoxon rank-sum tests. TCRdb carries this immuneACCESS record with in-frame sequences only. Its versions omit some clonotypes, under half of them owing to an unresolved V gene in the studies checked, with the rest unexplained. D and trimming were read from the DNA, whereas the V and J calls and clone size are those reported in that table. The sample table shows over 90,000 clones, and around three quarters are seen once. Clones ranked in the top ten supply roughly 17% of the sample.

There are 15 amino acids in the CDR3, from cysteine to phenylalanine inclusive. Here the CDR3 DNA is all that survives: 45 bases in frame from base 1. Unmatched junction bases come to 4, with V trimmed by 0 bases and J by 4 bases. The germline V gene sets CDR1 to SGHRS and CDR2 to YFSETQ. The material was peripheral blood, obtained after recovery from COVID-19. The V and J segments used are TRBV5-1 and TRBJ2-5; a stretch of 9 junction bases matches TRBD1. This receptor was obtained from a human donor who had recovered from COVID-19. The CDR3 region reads CASSLVIQGAETQYF. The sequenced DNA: TGCGCCAGCAGCTTGGTTATACAGGGGGCAGAGACCCAGTACTTC.